This T cell receptor beta chain was captured in a study of T cell responses to AZD1222 COVID-19 vaccine (dated by TCRdb to the early 2020s). Regarding the research as a whole: AZD1222 recipients whose second dose came at about 4 weeks and those whose second dose came at about 12 weeks were combined into one group, since spike-specific TCR depth and breadth did not differ between the two schedules. TCR sequencing was performed for approximately 240 trial participants, of whom around 200 were given two doses of AZD1222 and around 26 were given two doses of MenACWY control vaccine. Trial participants were enrolled by age into 18-55, 56-69 and 70-plus year subgroups, with roughly 160, 29 and 62 TCR-sequenced participants respectively. Results and caveats for the whole study, not just this receptor: Vaccine-associated CD4 TCRs spanned the whole spike protein, with dominant responses in regions 160-218 and 743-854. Participants were mostly white British, with more females than males. The authors suggested clonal diversity may have been underestimated. In the small 56-69-year group, the increase in depth fell short of significance, most likely because of low power. A significant rise in spike-specific TCR breadth and depth was observed after two AZD1222 doses relative to day 0 and relative to MenACWY recipients. Reportedly, almost half of the unique spike-specific TCRs recognized epitopes lying outside the regions that are mutated in the B.1.351 and B.1.1.7 variants. Because no day 14 peak-response samples were available, the repertoires could be characterized only after the peak T cell response. Conclusions about previously exposed vaccinees are limited because only six or seven AZD1222 recipients were SARS-CoV-2 seropositive at baseline.

Reading from cysteine to phenylalanine, the CDR3 counts 13 amino acids. Here the CDR3 DNA is all that survives: 39 bases in frame from base 1. From the germline V gene (reference sequence), CDR1 is SGHNT and CDR2 is YYREEE. V loses 4 bases of germline sequence and J loses 5 bases, and the interval between the two ends is 13 bases. The sample's time point, from its label and the paper: baseline before first vaccination. The vaccinee samples were drawn from two UK trials, COV001 and COV002, one of which was a single-blind randomized controlled phase 2/3 trial testing AZD1222 (ChAdOx1 nCoV-19) in healthy adults. Trial participant PBMC samples were collected at day 0 and day 28 after the second dose for TCRbeta chain sequencing. Concerning this clone: Its cognate antigen has yet to be identified. No much larger clone exists at a distance of one base, and base qualities are not known.

The CDR3 regions of human TCRbeta chains were analyzed by immunosequencing. The authors processed their data as follows. TCRs in the repertoires were compared against a reference library of SARS-CoV-2-specific TCRs that had been generated with the MIRA antigen-specificity platform. Breadth was defined as the fraction of unique TCRs that were SARS-CoV-2-associated. Depth was defined as the fraction of total T cells that were SARS-CoV-2-associated. Using the MIRA data, each spike-specific TCR was assigned both to the spike region to which the TCR was reactive and to a CD4 or CD8 class. Log10-transformed breadth and depth values were compared by one-way ANOVA with Sidak's multiple comparisons tests. In its TCRdb copy, this immuneACCESS table keeps in-frame sequences only and misses some clones. Where compared with another copy, unresolved V genes explain less than half of these, and the others have no known cause. V, J and clone size are those of that table, while D and trimming were read from the DNA. The sample has around 100,000 clones on record, roughly 89% of them singletons. The ten top clones hold 45% of the sample.

This material consisted of peripheral blood, taken on day 0 of AZD1222 vaccination. The chain links TRBV5-4 with TRBJ2-7; no D gene is confidently identified. This TCR came from an adult in good health. The CDR3: CASSPALGNEQYF. The nucleotide sequence reads TGTGCCAGCAGCCCGGCGCTGGGAAACGAGCAGTACTTC.